This T cell receptor (beta chain) was captured by sequencing in a study of T cells in Graves' hyperthyroidism and ophthalmopathy (dated by TCRdb to between 2019 and 2020). Concerning the study at large: A discovery cohort of around 98 patients, about 40 with Graves' ophthalmopathy and approximately 60 with stable Graves' hyperthyroidism, was used to find distinguishing TCR V-J signatures. The study also compared thyroid tissue and blood T-cell repertoires from over 5 Graves' hyperthyroidism patients. According to the paper, TCR Vbeta CDR3 sequencing was carried out on more than 120 peripheral blood samples, which came from 40 to 45 ophthalmopathy, 80 or so hyperthyroidism and approximately 17 progressor patients. The 95 to 100 discovery patients were randomly divided into training and test sets at a 7:3 ratio. Prospective prediction of ophthalmopathy was tested in an independent validation cohort of under 20 hyperthyroidism patients and 15 to 17 patients who later progressed to ophthalmopathy. After sampling, hyperthyroidism patients received methimazole starting at 30 mg daily, and ophthalmopathy patients received high-dose intravenous methylprednisolone. Summary of the overall study and its limitations: Sample size was not statistically predetermined, and blinding of investigators to group allocation was not performed. In validation, the model predicted progression to ophthalmopathy with just under 71% sensitivity and approximately 78% specificity, a median of 6.5 months before onset. Most expanded thyroid clonotypes (frequency above 0.001) were also detected in blood, suggesting blood repertoires may reflect thyroid immune responses. A model built on a 13 V-J signature distinguished ophthalmopathy from stable hyperthyroidism, reaching 85% to 90% sensitivity and under 84% specificity in cross-validation and 80%/75% in testing.

This clonotype has just one count. Its cognate antigen has yet to be identified. Per-nucleotide qualities are absent, and no much larger clonotype sits a single base away. One read gives only weak evidence. V is pruned by 6 bases and J by 5 bases, leaving 9 bases of the junction without a gene match. Taken from cysteine to phenylalanine, the CDR3 has 16 residues. Only the CDR3 DNA is retained, 48 bases long and in frame from the first base. The germline V gene (reference sequence) specifies SEHNR as CDR1 and FQNEAQ as CDR2. TCR beta CDR3 regions were amplified from RNA transcripts. The first round of RT-PCR for the TCR CDR3 was performed with the HTBI primer set and the Qiagen OneStep RT-PCR kit. The libraries were constructed in a second round of multiplex PCR and then size-selected and purified. Paired-end sequencing of the libraries was performed with 100 bp reads on an Illumina HiSeq2000. The published analysis was carried out like this. SOAPnuke was used to process the raw data, throwing out any read that contained adapters or uncalled bases, had a mean Phred below 15, or lacked an exact constant-primer or identifier match. High-quality paired reads were merged using COPE v1.2.5, and each unique nucleotide sequence was defined as a clonotype. MiTCR v1.1 was used to align the clonotypes against IMGT TRBV, TRBD and TRBJ reference segments. The analysis was restricted to V-J combinations with a frequency above 0.0001, which together covered just over 99% of the repertoires. A TCS score was defined as the ratio between F50 (clonal expansion) and ExV (chaos), using BLOSUM62-based TCRdist between CDR3 peptides within each V-J. Welch's t-statistics and random forest reduced several hundred V-J features to fewer than 15, which were used in a naive Bayes classifier (R e1071). The similarity between thyroid and blood repertoires was quantified using the Morisita-Horn index. TCRdb took the public reads, trimmed them with fastp at Q25, ran MiXCR for clone calling and kept in-frame beta chains. Under each unique CDR3 protein, matching rows form one entry showing the most common genes and DNA. The V and J calls reflect TCRdb's pipeline rather than the authors' work. The sample table holds 500,000 to 600,000 distinct CDR3 sequences, of which 46% were seen once. The biggest ten clones account for 15% to 20% of the sample.

The study excluded patients with uncontrolled infections, other autoimmune diseases, pregnancy or lactation. Diagnoses were based on clinical symptoms, serum thyroxine and TRAb, thyroid ultrasound and orbital computed tomography. Trizol reagent was used to extract total RNA, and RNA quality was then checked on an Agilent 2100 Bioanalyzer. The receptor was isolated from an adult woman with Graves' disease, either hyperthyroidism or ophthalmopathy (not recorded which). Material: peripheral blood or thyroid tissue (not recorded which). The rearranged segments are TRBV7-9 and TRBJ2-5; 13 of the junction bases match TRBD2. The CDR3 in this case is CASSTGTSGMMETQYF. The base sequence is TGTGCCAGCAGTACCGGGACTAGCGGGATGATGGAGACCCAGTACTTC.